This T cell receptor (beta chain) stems from a study of shared clonotypes between healthy human individuals. Original handling: There were no quality scores in the junction-only immunoSEQ sequences, so filtering differed. Measured with immunoSEQ multiplex PCR; TCRdb has only the in-frame clones, and not every one. The DNA gave D and trimming, while V, J and clone size come from that table. The sample carries a few million clones, 85% to 95% recorded once. The V end was cut by 0 bases, the J end by 5 bases, with 8 bases between. The CDR3 spans 13 residues. The germline CDR1 and CDR2 sequences are MGHRA and YSYEKL. Adult donors, all healthy and HIV-negative, had no recent acute infections or vaccinations. Nashville, Tennessee was home to all donors, each a Caucasian adult. Naive CD45RA+ and memory CD45RA-negative subsets were split from CD4+ cells.

Sequencing input: naive CD4+ T cells from PBMCs. Subset meaning: CD45RA+ positively selected. The chain combines TRBV4-1 with TRBJ2-7; no reliable D call. The clonotype originates from a man between 18 and 29 years old in good health. Some clones in this sample may be carry-over from other donors' samples. Written as DNA, the CDR3 is TGCGCCAGCAGCCAAGATCCCTGGGACGAGCAGTACTTC. Its protein is CASSQDPWDEQYF.